A single sample gave rise to the 22 T cell receptor beta chains below, sequenced in a study of T cell clonality in common variable immunodeficiency (dated by TCRdb to 2013 to 2016). The library came from the immunoSEQ multiplex PCR assay. Entries here come from immuneACCESS through TCRdb and include only in-frame sequences with V and J called. Some clones fail to appear in such tables; in the studies checked, an unresolved V gene covers under half of the shortfall, and the cause of the remainder is unknown. Here the sample lists about 66,000 clones, none seen once only. Approximately 1.5% of the sample goes to the ten largest clones. The sequenced material came from peripheral blood mononuclear cells. Receptors were obtained from a person between 18 and 75 years old in good health.

There are many counts of this clone. The read terminates 3 residues ahead of where the CDR3 ends, so the germline J gene completes it. The rearrangement joins TRBV5-6 to TRBJ2-3; possible D gene TRBD2, 6 bases. Per the germline V gene, CDR1 is SGHDT and CDR2 is YYEEEE. The CDR3 runs 15 residues. Trimming shortened V by 1 base and J by 2 bases, and 11 bases separated the two germline ends. The CDR3 reads CASSLNQRATDTQYF. CDR3 DNA, as far as it was read: TGTGCCAGCAGCTTGAACCAGCGGGCCACAGATACG.

This clone was recorded many times. The read is 3 residues too short to cover the CDR3 end, so that end is filled in from the germline J gene. The V and J genes are TRBV12-5 and TRBJ2-1, with D possibly being TRBD2 (6 bases). The CDR3 length is 15 residues. Germline assignment: CDR1 LGHNT and CDR2 FRNRAP. Trimming left V 2 bases short and J 4 bases short, with 12 bases between. The CDR3: CASGLPGTPYNEQFF. The part of the CDR3 DNA that was read is TGTGCTAGTGGTTTGCCCGGGACTCCTTACAATGAG. Supplemented by reference TRBV12-5 and TRBJ2-1, the full variable domain reads DARVTQTPRHKVTEMGQEVTMRCQPILGHNTVFWYRQTMMQGLELLAYFRNRAPLDDSGMPKDRFSAEMPDATLATLKIQPSEPRDSAVYFCASGLPGTPYNEQFFGPGTRLTVL.

This clone was observed at least ten times. The CDR3 end lies 3 residues beyond the end of the read and is filled in from the germline J gene. J is TRBJ2-3 and V is TRBV2; 9 bases line up with TRBD2. CDR1 is SNHLY, CDR2 FYNNEI, per germline. The junction had 11 bases not matched to a gene; V was cut back by 1 base and J by 6 bases. The CDR3 is 17 residues long. The CDR3 bases that were read are TGTGCCAGCAGTGAAGGGGCTAGCGGGAAGGCGTTGGATACG. Amino acid sequence: CASSEGASGKALDT. The full CDR3 sequence reads CASSEGASGKALDTQYF. Full variable domain (remainder filled in from reference TRBV2 and TRBJ2-3): EPEVTQTPSHQVTQMGQEVILRCVPISNHLYFYWYRQILGQKVEFLVSFYNNEISEKSEIFDDQFSVERPDGSNFTLKIRSTKLEDSAMYFCASSEGASGKALDTQYFGPGTRLTVL.

This clone appeared many times. Read sequence stops 3 residues before the CDR3 end, and the germline J gene provides the missing end. The rearrangement joins TRBV14 to TRBJ1-2; 7 bases match TRBD1. Unmatched junction bases numbered 8, after V lost 2 bases and J lost 2 bases. From germline, CDR1 is SGHDN and CDR2 FVKESK. There are 16 residues in the CDR3. The sequenced CDR3 bases are TGTGCCAGCAGCCAACGTTCGACAGGGTACAACTATGGC. Translated, it gives CASSQRSTGYNYG. The full-length CDR3 reads as CASSQRSTGYNYGYTF. Filled out from reference TRBV14 and TRBJ1-2, the complete variable domain reads EAGVTQFPSHSVIEKGQTVTLRCDPISGHDNLYWYRRVMGKEIKFLLHFVKESKQDESGMPNNRFLAERTGGTYSTLKVQPAELEDSGVYFCASSQRSTGYNYGYTFGSGTRLTVV.

This clone was recorded many times. The CDR3 is cut off 3 residues early in the read; its end comes from the germline J gene. The chain employs TRBV20-1 and TRBJ2-1; 10 bases map to TRBD2. This CDR3 is 14 amino acids long. Germline V gene lookup returns CDR1 DFQATT and CDR2 SNEGSKA (reference sequence). The J segment lost 5 bases and the V segment lost 4 bases, leaving 5 bases of the junction unmatched. The CDR3 region is CSAIAGGIHNEQFF. The sequenced part of the CDR3 DNA is TGCAGTGCTATAGCGGGAGGTATCCACAATGAG.

This clone was observed many times. The read comes to an end 3 residues before the CDR3 does, leaving the germline J gene to fill in the end. The gene calls are TRBV5-6 and TRBJ1-2, with D perhaps matching TRBD1 (5 bases). CDR1 and CDR2 from the germline V gene are SGHDT and YYEEEE. The length of the CDR3 is 15 residues. The V gene lost 6 bases and the J gene lost 3 bases, with 18 bases spanning the gap. Partial CDR3 DNA: TGTGCCAGCACCTACTGGGGGGGTGTCGACTATGGC. As protein: CASTYWGGVDYG. In full, the CDR3 is CASTYWGGVDYGYTF.

Remarks on this clone: The read halts 3 residues ahead of the CDR3 end, with the missing end drawn from the germline J gene. The chain has TRBV11-2 and TRBJ2-1; 9 bases are shared with TRBD2. Germline V gene data show CDR1 as SGHAT and CDR2 as FQNNGV. This CDR3 spans 15 amino acids. The V gene end was trimmed by 6 bases and the J gene end by 4 bases; junction bases not matched to a gene: 7. CDR3 residues: CASSNGLAGYNEQFF. Incomplete CDR3 DNA: TGTGCCAGCAGTAATGGCCTAGCGGGATACAATGAG.

This clone was observed many times. The chain's CDR3 is CASSLTGAYSMNTEAFF. CDR3 bases read: TGTGCCAGCAGCTTAACGGGGGCCTATTCCATGAACACTGAA. The chain employs TRBV7-3 and TRBJ1-1, with a tentative D call TRBD1 (6 bases). The CDR3 goes on 3 residues after the read ends, and that part is filled in from the germline J gene. The CDR3 contains 17 residues. V lost 0 bases and J 0 bases, leaving 14 bases between the germline ends. Germline V gene sequence: CDR1 SGHTA, CDR2 FQGTGA.

This clone was found many times. Coverage ceases 3 residues before the CDR3 finishes, and the germline J gene fills in the end. This chain uses TRBV2 with TRBJ2-5; 7 bases match TRBD2. The V gene end was trimmed by 6 bases and the J gene end by 1 base; junction bases not matched to a gene: 8. This CDR3 contains 15 residues. Germline V gives CDR1 SNHLY, CDR2 FYNNEI. The sequenced CDR3 bases are TGTGCCAGCAGCATACTAGCGTCGCTCCAAGAGACC. This gives the protein CASSILASLQET. The full-length CDR3 reads as CASSILASLQETQYF.

This clone showed up many times. The sequence runs out 3 residues before the end of the CDR3; the remainder is reconstructed from the germline J gene. The V call is TRBV20-1, the J call TRBJ2-7; tentative D call: TRBD1 (5 bases). Germline V gives CDR1 DFQATT, CDR2 SNEGSKA (reference sequence). The CDR3 is 10 amino acids. The covered CDR3 bases are TGCAAGCGACAGAAGTGCGAG. Protein sequence: CKRQKCE. The whole CDR3 protein reads CKRQKCEQYF.

This clone showed up many times. From the germline J gene comes the end of the CDR3, since the read stops 3 residues before it. V is TRBV28 and J is TRBJ1-2, with D hard to call. V gave up 6 bases and J gave up 6 bases, with 23 bases separating them. Per germline, CDR1 MDHEN and CDR2 SYDVKM. The CDR3 extends over 16 amino acids. The sequenced part of the CDR3 DNA is TGTGCCAGCAGCTTAACCGCCGTAAGCCGGGTTCATGGC. This encodes CASSLTAVSRVHG. The full CDR3 protein reads CASSLTAVSRVHGYTF.

This clone has a count of ten or more. From the germline J gene comes the end of the CDR3, since the read stops 3 residues before it. This chain joins TRBV13 and TRBJ1-2; D is perhaps TRBD1 (6 bases). The CDR3 contains 16 residues. The V end lost 1 base, the J end lost 5 bases, and 17 bases lay between the germline ends. CDR1 PRHDT and CDR2 FYEKMQ come from the germline V gene (reference sequence). The CDR3 bases that were read are TGTGCCAGCAGCTTAGAATCCGGAGGGGGGGATTATGGC. Translated: CASSLESGGGDYG. The complete CDR3 sequence is CASSLESGGGDYGYTF.

In its sample, this clone was seen many times. The CDR3 end falls 3 residues outside the read, so it is completed with the germline J gene. This chain joins TRBV13 and TRBJ2-3; 10 bases fit TRBD2. Trimming cost V 5 bases and J 4 bases; bases outside gene matches: 9. The CDR3 runs 16 residues. Looked up from germline, CDR1 is PRHDT and CDR2 is FYEKMQ (reference sequence). The CDR3 sequence is CASSPHGTSESDTQYF. Partial CDR3 DNA: TGTGCCAGCAGCCCCCATGGGACTAGCGAGTCAGATACG.

This clone has at least ten counts. The CDR3 is cut off 3 residues early in the read; its end comes from the germline J gene. The chain has TRBV7-3 and TRBJ2-1; TRBD2 aligns across 12 bases. The CDR3 loop spans 17 amino acids. V lost 3 bases to trimming and J lost 7 bases; unmatched junction nucleotides: 10. CDR1 and CDR2 from the germline V gene are SGHTA and FQGTGA. The sequenced part of the CDR3 DNA is TGTGCCAGCAGCTTTTATCCGACTAGCGGGAGTTCAAATGAG. Translation gives CASSFYPTSGSSNE. The CDR3 in full is CASSFYPTSGSSNEQFF. Full variable domain (outside the CDR3, taken from reference TRBV7-3 and TRBJ2-1): GAGVSQTPSNKVTEKGKYVELRCDPISGHTALYWYRQSLGQGPEFLIYFQGTGAADDSGLPNDRFFAVRPEGSVSTLKIQRTERGDSAVYLCASSFYPTSGSSNEQFFGPGTRLTVL.

Remarks on this clone: Read data end 3 residues before the CDR3 end; the end is taken from the germline J gene. The V gene is TRBV7-2, the J gene TRBJ1-2, with TRBD1 matching 11 bases. The CDR3 covers 13 residues. Germline assignment: CDR1 SGHTA and CDR2 FQGNSA. CDR3 DNA (partial): TGTGCCAGCAGCCTGGGACAGGGGGAGGGC. Translated, it gives CASSLGQGEG. Given in full, the CDR3 is CASSLGQGEGYTF.

This clone was seen repeatedly, ten times or more. The CDR3 end is not reached by the read, which stops 3 residues before it; the germline J gene fills it in. This chain uses TRBV29-1 with TRBJ2-1; D is possibly TRBD2 (5 bases). The germline gives CDR1 SQVTM, CDR2 ANQGSEA. V was cut by 0 bases and J by 0 bases, with 9 bases left in between. The CDR3 is 15 residues long. The CDR3 loop reads CSVEDRLPSYNEQFF. CDR3 bases read: TGCAGCGTTGAAGATCGACTACCCTCCTACAATGAG.

The table lists this clone with many counts. The read stops 3 residues short of the end of the CDR3; the missing end is completed from the germline J gene. The chain employs TRBV28 and TRBJ1-2; 8 nucleotides align to TRBD1. This CDR3 region has 13 residues. Germline CDR1 reads MDHEN; CDR2 reads SYDVKM. The V segment lost 3 bases and the J segment 4 bases; nucleotides outside the gene matches: 1. The CDR3 reads CASSFDRGYGYTF. The CDR3 DNA, read in part, is TGTGCCAGCAGTTTCGACAGGGGCTATGGC.

This clone was counted ten times or more. Read coverage stops 3 residues before the CDR3 terminus; the germline J gene supplies the remainder. The V and J genes are TRBV6-2 or TRBV6-3 and TRBJ1-2; 7 bases line up with TRBD1. Germline CDR1 is MNHEY and CDR2 is SVGEGT. With V trimmed by 10 bases and J by 5 bases, 7 bases remained unmatched. There are 12 residues in the CDR3. The sequenced CDR3 bases are TGTGCCACACGGACAGGCCCGTATGGC. Translating it yields CATRTGPYG. The full-length CDR3 reads as CATRTGPYGYTF.

At least ten counts were recorded for this clone. The read gets to within 3 residues of the CDR3 end, and the germline J gene fills in the rest. The rearrangement links TRBV5-1 to TRBJ1-2; no reliable D call. This CDR3 is 13 amino acids long. CDR1 is SGHRS, CDR2 YFSETQ, per germline. The V and J ends lost 4 bases and 6 bases respectively, with 13 bases between them. The CDR3 spells CASSLSSVHGYTF. Incomplete CDR3 DNA: TGCGCCAGCAGCCTGTCCTCTGTCCATGGC.

This clone occurred many times. The read falls 3 residues short of the CDR3 end, and the missing part is taken from the germline J gene. The chain links TRBV5-1 to TRBJ2-1; 7 nucleotides match TRBD1. After removal of 0 bases from V and 9 bases from J, the junction contained 6 bases not matched to a gene. CDR3 length: 14 amino acids. Germline V gene lookup returns CDR1 SGHRS and CDR2 YFSETQ. CDR3 loop: CASSLDEGAREQFF. The part of the CDR3 DNA that was read is TGCGCCAGCAGCTTGGACGAGGGGGCGCGTGAG.

This clone was seen many times. The sequenced fragment ends 3 residues before the CDR3 boundary, so the rest is inferred from the germline J gene. The V and J genes are TRBV28 and TRBJ2-2; TRBD1 matches 7 bases. Per germline, CDR1 MDHEN and CDR2 SYDVKM. This CDR3 region has 15 residues. V was clipped by 4 bases and J by 2 bases; unmatched bases: 4. The CDR3 region is CASSSGQYNTGELFF. The sequenced CDR3 bases are TGTGCCAGCAGTTCGGGACAGTATAACACCGGGGAG.

This clone was detected ten times or more. Read sequence stops 3 residues before the CDR3 end, and the germline J gene provides the missing end. The chain carries TRBV2 and TRBJ1-2, with 7 bases aligning to TRBD1. The CDR3 runs 15 residues. The J segment lost 7 bases and the V segment lost 5 bases, leaving 13 bases of the junction unmatched. Germline CDR1 SNHLY, CDR2 FYNNEI. Incomplete CDR3 DNA: TGTGCCAGCAGTCCGAATCCGACAGGGTCGGGTGGC. This translates into CASSPNPTGSGG. The full CDR3 is CASSPNPTGSGGYTF.